The 20 T cell receptor beta chains below all came from one sample that was sequenced in a study of control samples from healthy donors and cancer patients. The protocol was immunoSEQ multiplex PCR, while the TCRdb copy is restricted to in-frame clones and leaves out a portion. This sample has about 120,000 clones, with 88% found just once. The sample consisted of blood. The source of these receptors is a woman in her 70s in good health.

V is TRBV5-1 and J is TRBJ1-2; D is perhaps TRBD1 (5 bases). CDR1 and CDR2 from the germline V gene are SGHRS and YFSETQ. This CDR3 is built from 13 residues. The germline V and J ends were trimmed by 4 bases and 4 bases, with 11 bases remaining between them. The CDR3 bases are TGCGCCAGCAGCCCACAGGAATCCTATGGCTACACCTTC. Amino acid sequence: CASSPQESYGYTF. The full variable domain, rest sourced from reference TRBV5-1 and TRBJ1-2, is KAGVTQTPRYLIKTRGQQVTLSCSPISGHRSVSWYQQTPGQGLQFLFEYFSETQRNKGNFPGRFSGRQFSNSRSEMNVSTLELGDSALYLCASSPQESYGYTFGSGTRLTVV.

The chain uses TRBV6-6 and TRBJ1-1; TRBD1 is a possible D gene (5 bases). Germline V gives CDR1 MNHNY, CDR2 SVGAGI (reference sequence). This CDR3 spans 15 amino acids. V was pared by 6 bases and J by 4 bases, with 18 bases between. CDR3: CASRPNEGISTEAFF. CDR3 nucleotide sequence: TGTGCCAGCAGACCAAATGAGGGGATCTCCACTGAAGCTTTCTTT.

The genes are TRBV27 and TRBJ2-3; D is unresolved. The germline V and J ends were trimmed by 5 bases and 2 bases, with 11 bases remaining between them. This CDR3 has 14 amino acids. Per the germline V gene, CDR1 is MNHEY and CDR2 is SMNVEV (reference sequence). The CDR3 DNA sequence: TGTGCCAGCAGTCCCAGACCCAACACAGATACGCAGTATTTT. This gives the protein CASSPRPNTDTQYF.

The DNA of the CDR3 is TGTGCCAGCAGTGAAAGCGAGGGGTCGGGAAATTCACCCCTCCACTTT. Translated, it gives CASSESEGSGNSPLHF. J is TRBJ1-6 and V is TRBV2; D possibly corresponds to TRBD1 (5 bases). Trimming stripped 2 bases from V and 7 bases from J, with 15 bases between. Germline loops: CDR1 SNHLY, CDR2 FYNNEI. This CDR3 region has 16 residues.

This chain connects TRBV7-9 to TRBJ2-7; D may be TRBD1 (6 bases). The CDR3 is made up of 15 amino acids. Trimming shortened V by 3 bases and J by 4 bases, and 16 bases separated the two germline ends. Per the germline V gene, CDR1 is SEHNR and CDR2 is FQNEAQ (reference sequence). The CDR3 region is CASSFLGQRNYEQYF. The CDR3 DNA is TGTGCCAGCAGCTTTCTCGGACAGAGGAATTACGAGCAGTACTTC. The full variable domain, with the rest looked up from reference TRBV7-9 and TRBJ2-7, is DTGVSQNPRHKITKRGQNVTFRCDPISEHNRLYWYRQTLGQGPEFLTYFQNEAQLEKSRLLSDRFSAERPKGSFSTLEIQRTEQGDSAMYLCASSFLGQRNYEQYFGPGTRLTVT.

This clone appeared a few times. The chain carries TRBV18 and TRBJ1-5; D possibly corresponds to TRBD1 (5 bases). This CDR3 comprises 13 residues. Germline CDR1 KGHSH, CDR2 LQKENI. V lost 3 bases and J lost 9, with 12 bases in between. The CDR3 nucleotides read TGTGCCAGCTCACCGGGGAGACAGTGGCCCCAGCATTTT. Residues: CASSPGRQWPQHF.

This chain joins TRBV5-4 and TRBJ2-1, with D possibly being TRBD1 (6 bases). CDR1 and CDR2 (germline): SGHNT, YYREEE (reference sequence). Between the trimmed V and J ends, which lost 4 bases and 7 bases, there was a span of 15 bases. CDR3 length: 14 residues. Here the CDR3 DNA reads TGTGCCAGCAGCCGTAAGAACAGGGAGAATGAGCAGTTCTTC. It specifies CASSRKNRENEQFF. Looking up the rest from reference TRBV5-4 and TRBJ2-1 gives the full variable domain: ETGVTQSPTHLIKTRGQQVTLRCSSQSGHNTVSWYQQALGQGPQFIFQYYREEENGRGNFPPRFSGLQFPNYSSELNVNALELDDSALYLCASSRKNRENEQFFGPGTRLTVL.

This clone was recorded once. V gene TRBV14 combines with J gene TRBJ1-1, with unresolved D. This CDR3 contains 16 residues. The germline gives CDR1 SGHDN, CDR2 FVKESK. V was shortened by 3 bases and J by 1 base, with 15 bases between the two germline ends. Written as DNA, the CDR3 is TGTGCCAGCAGCCAGTTACACGGGGAGGGGAACACTGAAGCTTTCTTT. Its translation: CASSQLHGEGNTEAFF.

This clone was observed a single time. The chain is built from TRBV9 and TRBJ2-5; tentative D call: TRBD2 (6 bases). The germline CDR1 and CDR2 sequences are SGDLS and YYNGEE. The CDR3 totals 15 residues. Trimming removed 3 bases at V and 0 bases at J, with 12 bases between. CDR3 nucleotide sequence: TGTGCCAGCAGCGAGGGAGGCTATCACCAAGAGACCCAGTACTTC. Its translation is CASSEGGYHQETQYF.

This chain links TRBV18 with TRBJ2-7; 11 positions match TRBD1. V dropped 0 bases and J dropped 5; count of bases not matched to a gene: 0. Germline V gene sequence: CDR1 KGHSH, CDR2 LQKENI. The CDR3 length is 14 residues. The CDR3 nucleotides are TGTGCCAGCTCACCACCGGGACAGGGGGACGAGCAGTACTTC. Its protein is CASSPPGQGDEQYF.

The rearrangement links TRBV7-3 to TRBJ2-2; perhaps TRBD1 as D (6 bases). V lost 6 bases to trimming and J lost 3 bases, with 11 bases between them. Germline V CDR1 and CDR2: SGHTA, FQGTGA. This CDR3 is 14 amino acids long. This chain's CDR3 is CASRIQGHTGELFF. The CDR3 DNA is TGTGCCAGCAGGATACAGGGTCACACCGGGGAGCTGTTTTTT.

As for this clone: In the same sample, other DNA sequences code for this CDR3. V and J are TRBV9 and TRBJ1-2; D uncertain. CDR3 length: 11 amino acids. The germline V and J ends were trimmed by 1 base and 2 bases, with 0 bases remaining between them. Germline V gives CDR1 SGDLS, CDR2 YYNGEE. The CDR3 DNA sequence: TGTGCCAGCAGCGTAAACTATGGCTACACCTTC. Translating gives CASSVNYGYTF.

The genes are TRBV19 and TRBJ1-1; D call uncertain. This CDR3 has 11 residues. Germline V gene sequence: CDR1 LNHDA, CDR2 SQIVND (reference sequence). V was clipped by 10 bases and J by 1 base, with 7 bases between them. CDR3 sequence reads: CAIHTNTEAFF. In nucleotides, the CDR3 is TGTGCCATCCACACGAACACTGAAGCTTTCTTT.

This clone occurred once. The chain is built from TRBV12-3 or TRBV12-4 and TRBJ1-5, with D unclear. Trimming removed 10 bases from V and 0 bases from J, with 10 bases in between. There are 13 residues in the CDR3. In DNA, the CDR3 is TGTGCCACCGACGAGTATAGCAATCAGCCCCAGCATTTT. Protein product: CATDEYSNQPQHF.

V and J are TRBV7-6 and TRBJ1-4, with unresolved D. Germline lookup yields CDR1 SGHVS and CDR2 FNYEAQ. V lost 5 bases and J 1 base, leaving 11 bases between the germline ends. This CDR3 is 15 amino acids long. The CDR3 coding sequence is TGTGCCAGCAGCAAAAGCCAGGAAACTAATGAAAAACTGTTTTTT. Translating gives CASSKSQETNEKLFF. The full variable domain, its missing parts supplied by reference TRBV7-6 and TRBJ1-4, is GAGVSQSPRYKVTKRGQDVALRCDPISGHVSLYWYRQALGQGPEFLTYFNYEAQQDKSGLPNDRFSAERPEGSISTLTIQRTEQRDSAMYRCASSKSQETNEKLFFGSGTQLSVL.

The chain joins TRBV7-8 to TRBJ1-5, with D unresolved. The ends were cut back, 5 bases at V and 4 bases at J, with 9 bases in the middle. Germline V gives CDR1 SGHVS, CDR2 FQNEAQ. This CDR3 has 13 amino acids. CDR3 amino acids: CASSAGLNQPQHF. DNA of the CDR3: TGTGCCAGCAGCGCCGGACTAAATCAGCCCCAGCATTTT.

This clone occurred once. V gene TRBV27 combines with J gene TRBJ1-1; possible D gene TRBD1, 5 bases. The length of the CDR3 is 13 residues. Germline V gene lookup returns CDR1 MNHEY and CDR2 SMNVEV (reference sequence). Deletions cut 8 bases from V and 1 base from J, with 11 bases between. Here the CDR3 DNA reads TGTGCCAGCCGGCGGGGGGGGAACACTGAAGCTTTCTTT. Its protein is CASRRGGNTEAFF.

The chain links TRBV19 to TRBJ2-7; D gene uncertain. CDR1 LNHDA and CDR2 SQIVND come from the germline V gene (reference sequence). The V end lost 7 bases, the J end lost 5 bases, and 24 bases lay between the germline ends. The CDR3 is 16 amino acids. The CDR3: CASKETAWSRADEQYF. The CDR3 coding sequence is TGTGCCAGTAAGGAAACAGCTTGGTCTCGGGCGGACGAGCAGTACTTC.

The J gene is TRBJ2-4, the V gene TRBV10-2, with a tentative D call TRBD1 (7 bases). V was shortened by 0 bases and J by 5 bases, with 20 bases between the two germline ends. The CDR3 consists of 18 residues. Germline CDR1 WSHSY, CDR2 SAAADI. The CDR3 loop reads CASSESILGGGKENIQYF. CDR3 coding DNA: TGCGCCAGCAGTGAGTCGATCCTAGGGGGCGGGAAGGAAAACATTCAGTACTTC.

The V call is TRBV6-1, the J call TRBJ2-4; D gene unclear. The CDR3 extends over 12 amino acids. Germline V lookup: CDR1 MNHNS, CDR2 SASEGT. The V end was cut by 0 bases, the J end by 8 bases, with 5 bases between. CDR3 protein: CASSEAGHIQYF. In DNA form, the CDR3 reads TGTGCCAGCAGTGAAGCAGGGCACATTCAGTACTTC.